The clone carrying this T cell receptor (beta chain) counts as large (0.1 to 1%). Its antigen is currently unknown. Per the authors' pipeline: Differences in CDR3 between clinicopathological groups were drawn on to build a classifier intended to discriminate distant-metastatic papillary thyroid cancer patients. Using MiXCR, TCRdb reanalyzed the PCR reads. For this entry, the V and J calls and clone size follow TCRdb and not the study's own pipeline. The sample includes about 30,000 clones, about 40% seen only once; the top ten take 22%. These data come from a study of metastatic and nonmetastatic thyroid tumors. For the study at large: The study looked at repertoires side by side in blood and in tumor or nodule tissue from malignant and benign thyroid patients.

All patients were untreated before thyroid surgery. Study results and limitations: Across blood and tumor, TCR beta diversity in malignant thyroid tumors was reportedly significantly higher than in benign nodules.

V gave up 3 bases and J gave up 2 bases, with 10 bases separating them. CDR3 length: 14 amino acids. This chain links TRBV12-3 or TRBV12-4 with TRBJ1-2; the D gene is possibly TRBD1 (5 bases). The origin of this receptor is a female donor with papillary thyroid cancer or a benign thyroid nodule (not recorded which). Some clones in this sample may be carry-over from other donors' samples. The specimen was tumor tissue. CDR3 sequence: CASSFDSENYGYTF. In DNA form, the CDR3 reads TGTGCCAGCAGTTTCGACAGCGAGAACTATGGCTACACCTTC.